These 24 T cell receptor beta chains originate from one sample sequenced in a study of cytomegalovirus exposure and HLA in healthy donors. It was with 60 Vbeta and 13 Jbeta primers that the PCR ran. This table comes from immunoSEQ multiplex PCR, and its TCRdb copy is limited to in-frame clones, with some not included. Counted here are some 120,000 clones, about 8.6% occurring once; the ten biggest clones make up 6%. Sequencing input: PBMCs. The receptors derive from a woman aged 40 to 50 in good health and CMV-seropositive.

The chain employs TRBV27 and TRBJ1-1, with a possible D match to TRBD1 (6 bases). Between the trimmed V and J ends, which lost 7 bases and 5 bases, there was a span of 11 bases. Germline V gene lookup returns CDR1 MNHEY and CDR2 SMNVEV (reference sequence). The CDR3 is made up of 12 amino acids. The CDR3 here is CASTGQGTEAFF. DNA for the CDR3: TGTGCCAGCACAGGGCAGGGGACTGAAGCTTTCTTT.

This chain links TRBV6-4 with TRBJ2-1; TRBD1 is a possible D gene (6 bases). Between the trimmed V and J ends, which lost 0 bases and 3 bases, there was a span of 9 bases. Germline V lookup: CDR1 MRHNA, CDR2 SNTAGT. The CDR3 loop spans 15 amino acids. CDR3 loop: CASSDSKGDYNEQFF. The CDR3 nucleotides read TGTGCCAGCAGTGACTCGAAGGGGGACTACAATGAGCAGTTCTTC.

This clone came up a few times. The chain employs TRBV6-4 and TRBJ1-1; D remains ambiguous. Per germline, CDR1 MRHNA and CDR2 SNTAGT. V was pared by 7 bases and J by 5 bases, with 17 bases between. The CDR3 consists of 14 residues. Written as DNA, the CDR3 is TGTGCCAGCACCCCAGACTCCCGCGGGACTGAAGCTTTCTTT. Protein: CASTPDSRGTEAFF.

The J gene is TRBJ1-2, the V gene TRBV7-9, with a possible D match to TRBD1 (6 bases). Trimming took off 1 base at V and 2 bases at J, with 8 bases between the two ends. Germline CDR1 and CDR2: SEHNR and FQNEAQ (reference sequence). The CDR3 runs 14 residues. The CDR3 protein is CASSLEQGNYGYTF. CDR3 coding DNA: TGTGCCAGCAGCTTAGAACAGGGAAACTATGGCTACACCTTC.

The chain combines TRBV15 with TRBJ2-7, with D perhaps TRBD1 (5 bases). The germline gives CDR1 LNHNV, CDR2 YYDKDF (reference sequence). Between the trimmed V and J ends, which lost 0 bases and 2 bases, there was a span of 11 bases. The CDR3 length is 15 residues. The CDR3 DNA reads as TGTGCCACCAGCAGAGATCAGGCCAGGGCCTACGAGCAGTACTTC. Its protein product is CATSRDQARAYEQYF.

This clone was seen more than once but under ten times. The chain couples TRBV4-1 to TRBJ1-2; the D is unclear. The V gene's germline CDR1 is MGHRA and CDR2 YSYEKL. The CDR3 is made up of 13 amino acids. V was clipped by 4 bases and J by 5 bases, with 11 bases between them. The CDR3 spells CASSPGREYGYTF. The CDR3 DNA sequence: TGCGCCAGCAGCCCGGGAAGGGAGTATGGCTACACCTTC.

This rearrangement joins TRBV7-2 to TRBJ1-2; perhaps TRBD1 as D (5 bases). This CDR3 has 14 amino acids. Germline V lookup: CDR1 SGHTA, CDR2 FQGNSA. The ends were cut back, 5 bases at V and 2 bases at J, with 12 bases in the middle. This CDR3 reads CASSPGGLNYGYTF. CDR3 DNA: TGTGCCAGCAGCCCGGGGGGACTCAACTATGGCTACACCTTC. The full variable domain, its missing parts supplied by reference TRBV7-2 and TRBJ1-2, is GAGVSQSPSNKVTEKGKDVELRCDPISGHTALYWYRQSLGQGLEFLIYFQGNSAPDKSGLPSDRFSAERTGGSVSTLTIQRTQQEDSAVYLCASSPGGLNYGYTFGSGTRLTVV.

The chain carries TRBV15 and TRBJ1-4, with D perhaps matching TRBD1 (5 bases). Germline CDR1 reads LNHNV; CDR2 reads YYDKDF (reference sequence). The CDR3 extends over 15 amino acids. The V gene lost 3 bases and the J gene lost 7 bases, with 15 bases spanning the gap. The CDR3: CATSRTTAGGEKLFF. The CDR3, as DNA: TGTGCCACCAGCAGGACGACGGCGGGGGGTGAAAAACTGTTTTTT.

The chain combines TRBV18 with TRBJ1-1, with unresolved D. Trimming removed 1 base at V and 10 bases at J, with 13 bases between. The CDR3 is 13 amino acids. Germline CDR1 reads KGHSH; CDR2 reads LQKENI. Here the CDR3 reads CASSPLRDGVAFF. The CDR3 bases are TGTGCCAGCTCACCACTACGCGACGGGGTAGCTTTCTTT.

For the CDR3, the DNA is TGTGCCAGTAGTATCGAGGGACAGGGGGCGTTTACGCAGTATTTT. Protein product: CASSIEGQGAFTQYF. The chain joins TRBV19 to TRBJ2-3; TRBD1 aligns across 12 bases. This CDR3 contains 15 residues. Trimming cost V 3 bases and J 8 bases; bases outside gene matches: 6. Per germline, CDR1 LNHDA and CDR2 SQIVND (reference sequence).

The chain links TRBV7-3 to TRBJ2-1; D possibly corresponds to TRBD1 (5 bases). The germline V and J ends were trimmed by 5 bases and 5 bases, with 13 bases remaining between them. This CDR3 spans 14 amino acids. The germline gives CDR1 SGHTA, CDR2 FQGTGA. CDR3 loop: CASSPARTNNEQFF. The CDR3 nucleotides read TGTGCCAGCAGCCCGGCGAGGACAAACAATGAGCAGTTCTTC.

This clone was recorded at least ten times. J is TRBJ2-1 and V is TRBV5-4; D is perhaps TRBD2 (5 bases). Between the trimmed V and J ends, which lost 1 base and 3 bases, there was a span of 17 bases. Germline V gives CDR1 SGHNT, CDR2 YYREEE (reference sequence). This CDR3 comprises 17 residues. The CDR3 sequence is CASSLLAGQRNYNEQFF. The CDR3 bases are TGTGCCAGCAGCTTGTTGGCGGGCCAGCGGAACTACAATGAGCAGTTCTTC.

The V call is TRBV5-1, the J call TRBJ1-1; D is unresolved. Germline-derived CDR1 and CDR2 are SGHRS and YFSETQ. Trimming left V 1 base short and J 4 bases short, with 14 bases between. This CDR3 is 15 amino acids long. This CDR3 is CASSLSLGSSTEAFF. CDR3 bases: TGCGCCAGCAGCTTGAGTCTGGGCTCCAGCACTGAAGCTTTCTTT.

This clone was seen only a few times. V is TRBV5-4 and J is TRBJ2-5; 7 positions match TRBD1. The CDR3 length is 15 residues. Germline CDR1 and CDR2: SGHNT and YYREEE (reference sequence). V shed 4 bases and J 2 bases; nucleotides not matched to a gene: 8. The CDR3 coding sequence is TGTGCCAGCAGCCGGCGCCGGGGACAGCAAGAGACCCAGTACTTC. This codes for CASSRRRGQQETQYF.

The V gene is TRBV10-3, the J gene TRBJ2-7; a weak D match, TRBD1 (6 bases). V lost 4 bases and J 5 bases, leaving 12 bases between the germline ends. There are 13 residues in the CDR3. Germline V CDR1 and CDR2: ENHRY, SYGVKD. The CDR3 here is CAISGGPGDEQYF. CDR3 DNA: TGTGCCATCAGTGGGGGGCCAGGGGACGAGCAGTACTTC.

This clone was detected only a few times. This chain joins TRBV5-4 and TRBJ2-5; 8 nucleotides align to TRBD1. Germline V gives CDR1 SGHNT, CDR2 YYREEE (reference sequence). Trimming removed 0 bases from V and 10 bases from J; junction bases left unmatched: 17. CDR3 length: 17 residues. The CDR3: CASSLGVLAGQGRSQYF. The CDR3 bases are TGTGCCAGCAGCTTGGGTGTCCTTGCTGGACAGGGTCGCAGCCAGTACTTC.

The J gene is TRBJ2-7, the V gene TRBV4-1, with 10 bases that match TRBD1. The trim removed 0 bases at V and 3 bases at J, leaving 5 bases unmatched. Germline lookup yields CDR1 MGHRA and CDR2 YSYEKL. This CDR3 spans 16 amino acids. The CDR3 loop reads CASSQDPGTGVYEQYF. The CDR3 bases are TGCGCCAGCAGCCAAGATCCAGGGACAGGGGTCTACGAGCAGTACTTC.

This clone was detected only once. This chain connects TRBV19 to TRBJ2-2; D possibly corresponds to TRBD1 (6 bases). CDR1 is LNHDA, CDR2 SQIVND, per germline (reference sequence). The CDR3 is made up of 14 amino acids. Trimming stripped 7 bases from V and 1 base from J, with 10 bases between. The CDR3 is CASTMGQNTGELFF. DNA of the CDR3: TGTGCCAGTACCATGGGACAGAACACCGGGGAGCTGTTTTTT.

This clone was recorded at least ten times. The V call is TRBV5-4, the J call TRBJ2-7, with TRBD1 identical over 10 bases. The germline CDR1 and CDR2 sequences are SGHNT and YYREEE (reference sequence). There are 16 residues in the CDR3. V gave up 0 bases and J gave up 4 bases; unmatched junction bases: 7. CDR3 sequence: CASSLERQGAPYEQYF. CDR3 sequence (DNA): TGTGCCAGCAGCTTGGAACGACAGGGGGCTCCGTACGAGCAGTACTTC.

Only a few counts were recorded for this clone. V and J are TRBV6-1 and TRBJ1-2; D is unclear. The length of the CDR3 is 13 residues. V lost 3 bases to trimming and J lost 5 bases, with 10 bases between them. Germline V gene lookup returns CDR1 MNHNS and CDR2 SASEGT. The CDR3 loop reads CASSETWAYGYTF. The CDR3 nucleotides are TGTGCCAGCAGTGAGACCTGGGCATATGGCTACACCTTC.

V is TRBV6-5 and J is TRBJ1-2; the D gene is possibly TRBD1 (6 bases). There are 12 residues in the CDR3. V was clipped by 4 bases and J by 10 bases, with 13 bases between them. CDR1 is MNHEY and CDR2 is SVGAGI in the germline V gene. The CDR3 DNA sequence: TGTGCCAGCAGTTGGCAGGGGAGAGACTACACCTTC. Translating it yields CASSWQGRDYTF.

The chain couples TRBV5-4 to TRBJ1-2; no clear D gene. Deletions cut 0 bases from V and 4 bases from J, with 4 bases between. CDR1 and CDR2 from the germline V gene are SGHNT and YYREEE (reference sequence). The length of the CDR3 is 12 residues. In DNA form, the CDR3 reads TGTGCCAGCAGCTTGGATATCTATGGCTACACCTTC. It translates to CASSLDIYGYTF.

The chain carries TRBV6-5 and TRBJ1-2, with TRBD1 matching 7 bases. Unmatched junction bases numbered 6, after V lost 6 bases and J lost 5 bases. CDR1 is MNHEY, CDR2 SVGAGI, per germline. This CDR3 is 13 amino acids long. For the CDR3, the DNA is TGTGCCAGCAGCCGAACAGGGGATTATGGCTACACCTTC. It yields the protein CASSRTGDYGYTF.

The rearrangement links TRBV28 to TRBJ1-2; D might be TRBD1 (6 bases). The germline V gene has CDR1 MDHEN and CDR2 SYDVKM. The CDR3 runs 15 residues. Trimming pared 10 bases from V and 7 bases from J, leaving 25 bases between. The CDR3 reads CAIPRGGGVGGGYTF. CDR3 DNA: TGTGCCATCCCACGGGGGGGCGGCGTTGGTGGTGGCTACACCTTC.